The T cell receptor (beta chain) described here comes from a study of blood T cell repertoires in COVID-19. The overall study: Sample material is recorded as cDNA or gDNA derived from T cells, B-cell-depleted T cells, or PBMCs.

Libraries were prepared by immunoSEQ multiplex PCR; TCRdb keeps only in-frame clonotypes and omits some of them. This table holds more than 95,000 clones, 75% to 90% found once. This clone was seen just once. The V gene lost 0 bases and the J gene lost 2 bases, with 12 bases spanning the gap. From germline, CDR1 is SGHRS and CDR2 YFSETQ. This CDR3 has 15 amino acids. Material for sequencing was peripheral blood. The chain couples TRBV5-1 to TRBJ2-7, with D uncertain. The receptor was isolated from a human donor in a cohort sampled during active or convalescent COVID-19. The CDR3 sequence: CASSLGGFTAYEQYF. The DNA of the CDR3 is TGCGCCAGCAGCTTGGGAGGCTTCACGGCCTACGAGCAGTACTTC. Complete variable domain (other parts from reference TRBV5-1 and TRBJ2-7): KAGVTQTPRYLIKTRGQQVTLSCSPISGHRSVSWYQQTPGQGLQFLFEYFSETQRNKGNFPGRFSGRQFSNSRSEMNVSTLELGDSALYLCASSLGGFTAYEQYFGPGTRLTVT.